This T cell receptor (beta chain) is drawn from a study of OX40 agonist ivuxolimab in advanced cancers. Study-wide context: The patients received ivuxolimab by intravenous route every 2 weeks at 0.01 to 10 mg/kg.

CDR3 size: 16 residues. V was shortened by 0 bases and J by 0 bases, with 11 bases between the two germline ends. Per germline, CDR1 SGDLS and CDR2 YYNGEE. Individuals having autoimmune disease history or systemic immunosuppression were not enrolled. Sequenced by immunoSEQ multiplex PCR; TCRdb stores in-frame clones only, minus some. The sample lists roughly 38,000 clones; approximately 90% were seen once. Overall study findings and caveats: Some patients who did not respond also had low normalized T-cell clonal expansion.

Remarks on this clone: Its antigen is as yet unknown.

Material: CD4+ or CD8+ T cells sorted from blood, obtained in a trial of the OX40 agonist ivuxolimab. The sequence derives from an adult with an advanced solid tumor such as melanoma, head and neck, liver or kidney cancer. This chain links TRBV9 with TRBJ2-3; no clear D. The CDR3 DNA sequence: TGTGCCAGCAGCGTAGGCACCGGAGCCAGCACAGATACGCAGTATTTT. It translates to CASSVGTGASTDTQYF.